The rows below give T cell receptor beta chains drawn from one sample of a study of neoadjuvant anti-PD-1 for oral cavity cancer. Data came from immunoSEQ multiplex PCR; TCRdb stores just in-frame clones and leaves some out. The table shows around 17,000 clones, with around 71% occurring only once. The sequenced sample was PBMCs, obtained before nivolumab (anti-PD-1) treatment. These TCRs come from a person aged 35-79 years with oral cavity squamous cell carcinoma. The CDR3 runs from the conserved cysteine through the conserved F or W. Fields, in order: CDR3 protein, CDR3 DNA, clone size, V gene, J gene, D gene. A D gene is named only where the DNA matches it firmly. Clone sizes are given selectively: once, few, many, or a class where the clone is expanded.

cdr3_aa: CSVEANPDTQYF; cdr3_nt: TGCAGCGTTGAAGCTAATCCAGATACGCAGTATTTT; clone_size: NA; v_call: TRBV29-1; j_call: TRBJ2-3; d_call: NA
cdr3_aa: CASSLEGFQPQHF; cdr3_nt: TGCGCCAGCAGCTTGGAAGGGTTTCAGCCCCAGCATTTT; clone_size: NA; v_call: TRBV5-1; j_call: TRBJ1-5; d_call: NA
cdr3_aa: CASRGQGYGYTF; cdr3_nt: TGTGCCAGCAGAGGACAGGGCTATGGCTACACCTTC; clone_size: NA; v_call: TRBV2; j_call: TRBJ1-2; d_call: TRBD1
cdr3_aa: CASRLVASGRGDTQYF; cdr3_nt: TGTGCCAGCAGGTTGGTGGCTAGCGGGAGAGGGGATACGCAGTATTTT; clone_size: NA; v_call: TRBV5-6; j_call: TRBJ2-3; d_call: TRBD2
cdr3_aa: CASSLGAGSIFTDTQYF; cdr3_nt: TGTGCCAGCAGCTTAGGGGCAGGGTCCATCTTCACAGATACGCAGTATTTT; clone_size: few; v_call: TRBV7-6; j_call: TRBJ2-3; d_call: NA
cdr3_aa: CASSEQGWGGELFF; cdr3_nt: TGCGCCAGCAGCGAACAGGGATGGGGCGGGGAGCTGTTTTTT; clone_size: NA; v_call: TRBV5-1; j_call: TRBJ2-2; d_call: NA
cdr3_aa: CASSLEDWDLGVYEQYF; cdr3_nt: TGTGCTAGCAGCTTAGAAGATTGGGACCTGGGGGTCTACGAGCAGTACTTC; clone_size: NA; v_call: TRBV7-7; j_call: TRBJ2-7; d_call: NA
cdr3_aa: CASSESGNLYEQYF; cdr3_nt: TGTGCCAGCAGTGAATCTGGAAACCTCTACGAGCAGTACTTC; clone_size: NA; v_call: TRBV25-1; j_call: TRBJ2-7; d_call: NA
cdr3_aa: CASSQGGGGRVNYGYTF; cdr3_nt: TGCGCCAGCAGCCAAGGGGGAGGGGGTCGAGTCAACTATGGCTACACCTTC; clone_size: NA; v_call: TRBV4-1; j_call: TRBJ1-2; d_call: NA
cdr3_aa: CASSRDRVQETQYF; cdr3_nt: TGTGCCAGCAGCAGGGACAGGGTTCAAGAGACCCAGTACTTC; clone_size: once; v_call: TRBV28; j_call: TRBJ2-5; d_call: TRBD1
cdr3_aa: CASSLLAGPDTQYF; cdr3_nt: TGTGCCAGCAGTTTACTAGCGGGACCAGATACGCAGTATTTT; clone_size: NA; v_call: TRBV27; j_call: TRBJ2-3; d_call: TRBD2
cdr3_aa: CSVQGATTDTQYF; cdr3_nt: TGCAGCGTTCAGGGGGCTACCACAGATACGCAGTATTTT; clone_size: once; v_call: TRBV29-1; j_call: TRBJ2-3; d_call: TRBD1
cdr3_aa: CASRDRHSGANVLTF; cdr3_nt: TGTGCCAGCAGAGACAGGCACTCTGGGGCCAACGTCCTGACTTTC; clone_size: NA; v_call: TRBV6-1; j_call: TRBJ2-6; d_call: NA
cdr3_aa: CASSMRKGDGYTF; cdr3_nt: TGTGCCAGTAGTATGAGAAAGGGGGACGGCTACACCTTC; clone_size: few; v_call: TRBV19; j_call: TRBJ1-2; d_call: NA
cdr3_aa: CASSATGTETYEQYF; cdr3_nt: TGCGCCAGCAGCGCCACCGGGACCGAAACCTACGAGCAGTACTTC; clone_size: NA; v_call: TRBV5-1; j_call: TRBJ2-7; d_call: NA
cdr3_aa: CASSAGLENTEAFF; cdr3_nt: TGTGCCAGCAGCGCGGGGTTAGAGAACACTGAAGCTTTCTTT; clone_size: NA; v_call: TRBV9; j_call: TRBJ1-1; d_call: NA
cdr3_aa: CASSLGNQPQHF; cdr3_nt: TGTGCCAGCAGTTTAGGGAATCAGCCCCAGCATTTT; clone_size: few; v_call: TRBV27; j_call: TRBJ1-5; d_call: NA
cdr3_aa: CASSLPLLGQYF; cdr3_nt: TGTGCCAGCAGCTTGCCCCTCCTCGGGCAGTACTTC; clone_size: few; v_call: TRBV11-2; j_call: TRBJ2-7; d_call: NA
cdr3_aa: CASRRPGTGVTNYGYTF; cdr3_nt: TGTGCCAGCAGGAGACCAGGGACAGGGGTTACCAACTATGGCTACACCTTC; clone_size: NA; v_call: TRBV2; j_call: TRBJ1-2; d_call: TRBD1
cdr3_aa: CASSLRGGYNEQFF; cdr3_nt: TGTGCCAGCAGCTTGCGGGGAGGGTACAATGAGCAGTTCTTC; clone_size: NA; v_call: TRBV5-4; j_call: TRBJ2-1; d_call: TRBD2
cdr3_aa: CASSFTTTDTQYF; cdr3_nt: TGTGCCAGCAGCTTTACAACGACAGATACGCAGTATTTT; clone_size: NA; v_call: TRBV9; j_call: TRBJ2-3; d_call: NA
cdr3_aa: CASSDKGLAGVENIQYF; cdr3_nt: TGTGCCAGCAGTGACAAGGGACTAGCGGGAGTGGAAAACATTCAGTACTTC; clone_size: NA; v_call: TRBV6-1; j_call: TRBJ2-4; d_call: TRBD2
cdr3_aa: CASRSDPDNEQFF; cdr3_nt: TGTGCCAGCAGATCGGACCCAGACAATGAGCAGTTCTTC; clone_size: NA; v_call: TRBV7-8; j_call: TRBJ2-1; d_call: NA